The 9 T cell receptor beta chains below all came from one sample that was sequenced in a study of early T cells in non-severe SARS-CoV-2 infection. TCRdb re-called the 5' RACE reads through MiXCR, storing one row per CDR3 protein. The data contain some 52,000 distinct CDR3 sequences, about 8.2% of them singletons. The sample comprised whole blood. These TCRs come from an adult who was a healthcare worker with PCR-confirmed SARS-CoV-2 infection or an uninfected control (not recorded which).

V and J are TRBV7-3 and TRBJ2-5; 12 bases map to TRBD2. The junction had 13 bases not matched to a gene; V was cut back by 3 bases and J by 5 bases. The CDR3 sequence is 18 residues long. Germline V lookup: CDR1 SGHTA, CDR2 FQGTGA. CDR3 nucleotide sequence: TGTGCCAGCAGCTTGGGACCTAGCGGGAGGGGTCGAGGGGAGACCCAGTACTTC. Its translation: CASSLGPSGRGRGETQYF.

This clonotype was recorded a few times. V usage is TRBV20-1 and J usage is TRBJ2-1; no clear D gene. In germline, CDR1 is DFQATT, CDR2 SNEGSKA (reference sequence). The CDR3 has 15 amino acids. Trimming pared 0 bases from V and 3 bases from J, leaving 12 bases between. The CDR3 DNA sequence: TGCAGTGCTAGAGACGAGGTCTTAGACTACAATGAGCAGTTCTTC. This sequence encodes CSARDEVLDYNEQFF.

In its sample, this clonotype was seen a few times. The chain uses TRBV11-3 and TRBJ2-3, with D tentatively TRBD2 (5 bases). The CDR3 length is 14 residues. V gave up 5 bases and J gave up 5 bases, with 14 bases separating them. CDR1 SGHNT and CDR2 YENEEA come from the germline V gene. This CDR3 reads CASSVSGGGDTQYF. CDR3 nucleotide sequence: TGTGCCAGCAGCGTCAGTGGAGGCGGAGATACGCAGTATTTT.

Only a few counts were recorded for this clonotype. V and J are TRBV20-1 and TRBJ1-1, with no clear D. V was trimmed by 6 bases and J by 7 bases, leaving 12 bases between them. Germline CDR1 reads DFQATT; CDR2 reads SNEGSKA (reference sequence). The CDR3 contains 11 residues. CDR3 in amino acids: CSALTGVEAFF. The CDR3 DNA reads TGCAGTGCCTTAACGGGCGTTGAAGCTTTCTTT.

This clonotype was seen repeatedly, ten times or more. The V and J genes are TRBV19 and TRBJ2-7; 9 nucleotides match TRBD2. Germline values: CDR1 LNHDA, CDR2 SQIVND (reference sequence). The trim removed 5 bases at V and 0 bases at J, leaving 5 bases unmatched. There are 15 residues in the CDR3. The chain's CDR3 is CASSPLAGSSYEQYF. The CDR3 DNA is TGTGCCAGTAGTCCTCTAGCGGGAAGCTCCTACGAGCAGTACTTC. The complete variable domain, with remaining parts taken from reference TRBV19 and TRBJ2-7, reads DGGITQSPKYLFRKEGQNVTLSCEQNLNHDAMYWYRQDPGQGLRLIYYSQIVNDFQKGDIAEGYSVSREKKESFPLTVTSAQKNPTAFYLCASSPLAGSSYEQYFGPGTRLTVT.

This clonotype was recorded at least ten times. V and J are TRBV12-3 or TRBV12-4 and TRBJ2-6, with TRBD1 as a possible D gene (6 bases). This CDR3 is built from 19 residues. Trimming stripped 4 bases from V and 0 bases from J, with 19 bases between. The CDR3 region is CASSSYPGTTVSGANVLTF. DNA for the CDR3: TGTGCCAGCAGTTCGTACCCCGGGACAACTGTCTCTGGGGCCAACGTCCTGACTTTC.

This clonotype occurred many times. The chain couples TRBV11-2 to TRBJ2-2; TRBD1 agrees at 8 bases. The CDR3 sequence is 14 residues long. V was clipped by 5 bases and J by 6 bases; unmatched bases: 5. Germline assignment: CDR1 SGHAT and CDR2 FQNNGV. The CDR3 region is CASSTAQGAGELFF. CDR3 DNA sequence: TGTGCCAGCAGCACCGCACAGGGGGCCGGGGAGCTGTTTTTT.

This clonotype turned up a few times. This chain links TRBV4-1 with TRBJ1-3; D gene unclear. CDR1 and CDR2 from the germline V gene are MGHRA and YSYEKL. The CDR3 is 14 amino acids. Trimming took off 2 bases at V and 1 base at J, with 6 bases between the two ends. This CDR3 reads CASSQTGSGNTIYF. In DNA form, the CDR3 reads TGCGCCAGCAGCCAAACGGGGTCTGGAAACACCATATATTTT.

This clonotype was counted only a few times. V usage is TRBV2 and J usage is TRBJ1-1, with D perhaps matching TRBD1 (6 bases). V was pared by 6 bases and J by 1 base, with 24 bases between. This CDR3 has 18 amino acids. Germline values: CDR1 SNHLY, CDR2 FYNNEI. Written as DNA, the CDR3 is TGTGCCAGCAGCGCCGGGGGCAGGGAGGGTCATGCGAACACTGAAGCTTTCTTT. This sequence encodes CASSAGGREGHANTEAFF. The variable domain in full, completed from reference TRBV2 and TRBJ1-1, reads EPEVTQTPSHQVTQMGQEVILRCVPISNHLYFYWYRQILGQKVEFLVSFYNNEISEKSEIFDDQFSVERPDGSNFTLKIRSTKLEDSAMYFCASSAGGREGHANTEAFFGQGTRLTVV.